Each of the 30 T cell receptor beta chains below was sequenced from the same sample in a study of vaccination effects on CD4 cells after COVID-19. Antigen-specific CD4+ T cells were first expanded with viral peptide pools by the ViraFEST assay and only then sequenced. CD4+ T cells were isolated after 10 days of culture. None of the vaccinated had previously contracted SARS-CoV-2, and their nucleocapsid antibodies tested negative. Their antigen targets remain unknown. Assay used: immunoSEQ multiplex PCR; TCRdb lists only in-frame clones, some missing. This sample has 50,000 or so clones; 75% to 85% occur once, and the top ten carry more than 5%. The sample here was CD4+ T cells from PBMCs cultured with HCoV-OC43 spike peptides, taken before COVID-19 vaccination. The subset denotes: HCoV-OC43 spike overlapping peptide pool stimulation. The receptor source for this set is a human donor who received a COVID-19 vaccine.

The DNA for the CDR3 is TGTGCCACCAGTGAAGCAGGGTTCGATAGCAATCAGCCCCAGCATTTT. Its translation is CATSEAGFDSNQPQHF. The V call is TRBV24-1, the J call TRBJ1-5; D possibly corresponds to TRBD1 (5 bases). The CDR3 loop spans 16 amino acids. V shed 4 bases and J shed 0 bases, with 12 bases lying between them. Per germline, CDR1 KGHDR and CDR2 SFDVKD.

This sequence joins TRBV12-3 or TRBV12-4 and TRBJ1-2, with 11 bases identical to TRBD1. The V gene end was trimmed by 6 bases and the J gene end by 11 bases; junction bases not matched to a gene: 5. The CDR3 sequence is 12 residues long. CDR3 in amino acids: CASSTRDRGYTF. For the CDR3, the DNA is TGTGCCAGCAGCACTAGGGACAGGGGGTACACCTTC.

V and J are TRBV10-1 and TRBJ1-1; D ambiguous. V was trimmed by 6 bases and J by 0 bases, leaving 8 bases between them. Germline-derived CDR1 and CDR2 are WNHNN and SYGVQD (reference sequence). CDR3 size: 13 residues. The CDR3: CASRDGLNTEAFF. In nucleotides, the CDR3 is TGCGCCAGCAGGGACGGCCTGAACACTGAAGCTTTCTTT.

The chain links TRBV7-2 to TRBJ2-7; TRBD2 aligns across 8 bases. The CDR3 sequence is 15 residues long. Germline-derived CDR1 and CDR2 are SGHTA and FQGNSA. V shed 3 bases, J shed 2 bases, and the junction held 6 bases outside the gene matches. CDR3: CASSFVAGGPYEQYV. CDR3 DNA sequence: TGTGCCAGCAGCTTCGTTGCGGGGGGACCCTACGAGCAGTACGTC.

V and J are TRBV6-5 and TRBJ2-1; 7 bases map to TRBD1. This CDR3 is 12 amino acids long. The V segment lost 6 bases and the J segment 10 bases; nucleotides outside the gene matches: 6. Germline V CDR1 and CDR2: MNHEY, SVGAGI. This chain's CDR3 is CASRPGQDEQFF. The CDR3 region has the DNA TGTGCCAGCAGACCCGGACAGGACGAGCAGTTCTTC.

The CDR3 DNA reads TGTGCCAGCAGCTTCCTTAGCACAGATACGCAGTATTTT. Encoded protein: CASSFLSTDTQYF. The V gene is TRBV7-3, the J gene TRBJ2-3; D gene unclear. The CDR3 loop spans 13 amino acids. Germline-derived CDR1 and CDR2 are SGHTA and FQGTGA. Trimming stripped 3 bases from V and 0 bases from J, with 4 bases between.

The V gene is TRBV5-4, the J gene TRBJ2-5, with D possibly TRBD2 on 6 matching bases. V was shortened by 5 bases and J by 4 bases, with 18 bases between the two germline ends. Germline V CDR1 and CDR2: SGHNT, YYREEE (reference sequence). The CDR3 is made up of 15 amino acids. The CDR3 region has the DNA TGTGCCAGCAGGGATAAATCGGGGGTCTTAGAGACCCAGTACTTC. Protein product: CASRDKSGVLETQYF.

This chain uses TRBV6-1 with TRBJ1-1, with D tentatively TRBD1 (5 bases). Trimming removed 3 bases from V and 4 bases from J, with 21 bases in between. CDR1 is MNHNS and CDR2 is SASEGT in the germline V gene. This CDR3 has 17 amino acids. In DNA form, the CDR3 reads TGTGCCAGCAGTGACCCAAGTTTAGGGCCGAGGGGCACTGAAGCTTTCTTT. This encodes CASSDPSLGPRGTEAFF.

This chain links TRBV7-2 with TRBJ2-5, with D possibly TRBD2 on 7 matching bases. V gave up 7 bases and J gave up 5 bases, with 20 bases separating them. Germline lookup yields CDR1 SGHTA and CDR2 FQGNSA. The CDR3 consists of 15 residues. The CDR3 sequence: CASTGGQGVWETQYF. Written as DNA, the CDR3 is TGTGCCAGCACCGGGGGGCAGGGAGTTTGGGAGACCCAGTACTTC.

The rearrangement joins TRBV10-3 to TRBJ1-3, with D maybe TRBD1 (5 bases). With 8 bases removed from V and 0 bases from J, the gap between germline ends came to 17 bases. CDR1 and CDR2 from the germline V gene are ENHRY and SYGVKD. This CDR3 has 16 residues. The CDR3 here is CAIAGGWGTSGNTIYF. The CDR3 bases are TGTGCCATCGCCGGCGGTTGGGGGACCTCTGGAAACACCATATATTTT.

This CDR3 is CASSLGESAQHF. The CDR3 nucleotides read TGTGCCAGCAGCTTAGGGGAGTCGGCCCAGCATTTT. The chain has TRBV7-9 and TRBJ1-5; the D is unclear. There are 12 residues in the CDR3. The germline V and J ends were trimmed by 1 base and 11 bases, with 9 bases remaining between them. Germline loops: CDR1 SEHNR, CDR2 FQNEAQ (reference sequence).

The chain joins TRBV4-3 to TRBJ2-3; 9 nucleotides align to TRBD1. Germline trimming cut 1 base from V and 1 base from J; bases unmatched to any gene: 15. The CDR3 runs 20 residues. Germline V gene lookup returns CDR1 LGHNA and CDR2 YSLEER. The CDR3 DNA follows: TGCGCCAGCAGCCAAGGCTACCCCACAGGGGGCCTCCAACGCACAGATACGCAGTATTTT. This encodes CASSQGYPTGGLQRTDTQYF.

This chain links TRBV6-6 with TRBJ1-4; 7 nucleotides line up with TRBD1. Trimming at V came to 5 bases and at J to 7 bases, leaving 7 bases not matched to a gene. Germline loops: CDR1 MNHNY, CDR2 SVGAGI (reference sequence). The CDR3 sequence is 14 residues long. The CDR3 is CASSRRGAVEKLFF. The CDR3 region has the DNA TGTGCCAGCAGTCGCAGGGGGGCGGTTGAAAAACTGTTTTTT.

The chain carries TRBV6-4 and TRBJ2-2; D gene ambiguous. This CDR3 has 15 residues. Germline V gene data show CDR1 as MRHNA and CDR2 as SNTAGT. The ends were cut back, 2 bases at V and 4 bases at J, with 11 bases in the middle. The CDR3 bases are TGTGCCAGCAGTGACAAACGGACGGCCACCGGGGAGCTGTTTTTT. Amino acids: CASSDKRTATGELFF.

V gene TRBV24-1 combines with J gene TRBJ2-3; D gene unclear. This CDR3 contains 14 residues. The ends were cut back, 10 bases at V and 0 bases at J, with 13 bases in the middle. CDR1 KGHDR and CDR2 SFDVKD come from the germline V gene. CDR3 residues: CATGTRDSTDTQYF. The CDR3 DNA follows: TGTGCCACAGGTACAAGAGACAGCACAGATACGCAGTATTTT.

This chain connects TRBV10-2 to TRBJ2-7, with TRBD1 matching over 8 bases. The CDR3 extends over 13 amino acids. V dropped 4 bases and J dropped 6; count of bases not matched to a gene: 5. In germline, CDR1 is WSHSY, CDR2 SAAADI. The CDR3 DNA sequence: TGCGCCAGCAGTGCCCTACAGGGGGGCGAGCAGTACGTC. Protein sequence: CASSALQGGEQYV.

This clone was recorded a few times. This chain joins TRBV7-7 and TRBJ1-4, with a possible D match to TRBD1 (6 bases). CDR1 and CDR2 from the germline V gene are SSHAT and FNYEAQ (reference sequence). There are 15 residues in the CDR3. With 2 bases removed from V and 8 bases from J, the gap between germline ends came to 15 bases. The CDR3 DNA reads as TGTGCCAGCAGCTTATCCTGGGGGCAGGGGGAAAAACTGTTTTTT. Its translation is CASSLSWGQGEKLFF.

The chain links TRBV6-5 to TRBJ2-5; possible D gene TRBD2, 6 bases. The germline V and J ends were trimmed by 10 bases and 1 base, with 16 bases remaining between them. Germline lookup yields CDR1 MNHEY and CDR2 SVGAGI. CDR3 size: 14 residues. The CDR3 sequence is CAISVRGLQETQYF. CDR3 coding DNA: TGTGCCATTTCGGTTAGGGGACTCCAAGAGACCCAGTACTTC.

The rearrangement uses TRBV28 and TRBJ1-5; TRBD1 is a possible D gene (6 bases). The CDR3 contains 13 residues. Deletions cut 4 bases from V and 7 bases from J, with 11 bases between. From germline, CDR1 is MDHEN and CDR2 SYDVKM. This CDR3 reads CASSSGGWQPQHF. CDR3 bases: TGTGCCAGCAGTTCGGGGGGCTGGCAGCCCCAGCATTTT.

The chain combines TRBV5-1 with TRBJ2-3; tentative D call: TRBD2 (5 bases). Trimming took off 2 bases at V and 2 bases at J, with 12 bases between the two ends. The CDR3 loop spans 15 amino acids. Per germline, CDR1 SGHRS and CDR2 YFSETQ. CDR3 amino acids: CASSFGPGNTDTQYF. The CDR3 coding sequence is TGCGCCAGCAGCTTTGGCCCGGGGAACACAGATACGCAGTATTTT.

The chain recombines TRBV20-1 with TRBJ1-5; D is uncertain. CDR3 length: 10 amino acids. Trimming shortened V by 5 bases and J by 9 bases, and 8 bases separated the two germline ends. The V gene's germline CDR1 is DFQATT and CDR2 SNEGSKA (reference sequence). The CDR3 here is CSAGPGPQHF. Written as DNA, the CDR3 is TGCAGTGCTGGTCCGGGGCCCCAGCATTTT.

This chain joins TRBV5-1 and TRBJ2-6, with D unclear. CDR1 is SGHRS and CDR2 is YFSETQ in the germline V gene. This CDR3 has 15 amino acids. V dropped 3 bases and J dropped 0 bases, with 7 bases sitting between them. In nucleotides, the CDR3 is TGCGCCAGCAGCTCCAGTCCCTCTGGGGCCAACGTCCTGACTTTC. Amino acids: CASSSSPSGANVLTF.

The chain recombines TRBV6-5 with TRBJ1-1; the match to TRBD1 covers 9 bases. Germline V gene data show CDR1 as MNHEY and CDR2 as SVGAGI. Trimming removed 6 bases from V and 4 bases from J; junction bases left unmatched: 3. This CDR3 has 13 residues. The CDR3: CASRRQGGTEAFF. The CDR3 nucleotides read TGTGCCAGCAGGAGACAGGGGGGCACTGAAGCTTTCTTT.

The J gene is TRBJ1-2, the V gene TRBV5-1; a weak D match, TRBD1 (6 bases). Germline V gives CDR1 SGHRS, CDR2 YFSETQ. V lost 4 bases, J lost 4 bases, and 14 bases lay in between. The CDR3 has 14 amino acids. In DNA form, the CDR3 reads TGCGCCAGCAGCAGTCTCACAGGGTCCTATGGCTACACCTTC. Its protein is CASSSLTGSYGYTF.

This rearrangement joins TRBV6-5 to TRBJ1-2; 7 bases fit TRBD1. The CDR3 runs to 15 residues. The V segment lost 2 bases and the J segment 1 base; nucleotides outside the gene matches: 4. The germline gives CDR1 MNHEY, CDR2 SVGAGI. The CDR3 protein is CASSYGRGNNYGYTF. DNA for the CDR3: TGTGCCAGCAGTTACGGCAGGGGGAATAACTATGGCTACACCTTC.

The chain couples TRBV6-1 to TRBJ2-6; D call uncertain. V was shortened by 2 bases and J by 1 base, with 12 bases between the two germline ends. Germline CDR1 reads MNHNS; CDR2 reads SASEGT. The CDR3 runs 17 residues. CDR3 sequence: CASSELKAGSGANVLTF. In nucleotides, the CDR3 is TGTGCCAGCAGTGAACTGAAGGCTGGTTCTGGGGCCAACGTCCTGACTTTC.

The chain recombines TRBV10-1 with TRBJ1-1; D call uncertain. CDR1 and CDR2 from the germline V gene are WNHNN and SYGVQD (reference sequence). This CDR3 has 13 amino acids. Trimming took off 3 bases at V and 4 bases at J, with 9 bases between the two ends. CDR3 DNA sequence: TGCGCCAGCAGTGATCAGGTGGGCACTGAAGCTTTCTTT. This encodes CASSDQVGTEAFF.

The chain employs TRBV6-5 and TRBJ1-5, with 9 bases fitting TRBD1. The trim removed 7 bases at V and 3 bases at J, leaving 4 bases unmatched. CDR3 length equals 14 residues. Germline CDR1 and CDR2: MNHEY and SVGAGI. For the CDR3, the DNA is TGTGCCAGCACCAGACAGGGGGTCAATCAGCCCCAGCATTTT. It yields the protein CASTRQGVNQPQHF.

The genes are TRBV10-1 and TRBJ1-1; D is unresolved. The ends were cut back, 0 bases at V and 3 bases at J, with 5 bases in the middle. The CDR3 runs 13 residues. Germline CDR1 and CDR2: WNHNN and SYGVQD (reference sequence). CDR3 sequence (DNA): TGCGCCAGCAGTGAGTCGGTATACACTGAAGCTTTCTTT. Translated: CASSESVYTEAFF.

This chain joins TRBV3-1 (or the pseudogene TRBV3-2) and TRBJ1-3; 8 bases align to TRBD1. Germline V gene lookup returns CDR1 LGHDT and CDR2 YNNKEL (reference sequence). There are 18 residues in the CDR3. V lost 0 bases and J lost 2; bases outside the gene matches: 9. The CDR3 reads CASSQDSDRGVPGNTIYF. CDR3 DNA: TGTGCCAGCAGCCAAGACTCTGACAGGGGAGTCCCTGGAAACACCATATATTTT.